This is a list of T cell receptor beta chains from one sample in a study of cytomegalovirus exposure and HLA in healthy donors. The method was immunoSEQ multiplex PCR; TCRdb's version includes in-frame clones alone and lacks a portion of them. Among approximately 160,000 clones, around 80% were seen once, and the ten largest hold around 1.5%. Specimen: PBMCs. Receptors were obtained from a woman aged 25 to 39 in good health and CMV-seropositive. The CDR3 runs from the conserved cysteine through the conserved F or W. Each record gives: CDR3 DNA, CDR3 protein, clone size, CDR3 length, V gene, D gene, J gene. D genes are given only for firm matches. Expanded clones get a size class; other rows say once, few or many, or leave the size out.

CDR3nt: TGTGCCAGCACCCGAGCTAACTATGGCTACACCTTC; CDR3aa: CASTRANYGYTF; abundance: .; len: 12; v_gene: TRBV28; d_gene: .; j_gene: TRBJ1-2
CDR3nt: TGTGCCAGCAGCTTATTTAGCTCCTACGAGCAGTACTTC; CDR3aa: CASSLFSSYEQYF; abundance: .; len: 13; v_gene: TRBV7-2; d_gene: .; j_gene: TRBJ2-7
CDR3nt: TGTGCCAGCAGCTTGCCGGGGGGGGGAGGGGTCTACGAGCAGTACTTC; CDR3aa: CASSLPGGGGVYEQYF; abundance: few; len: 16; v_gene: TRBV5-6; d_gene: TRBD2; j_gene: TRBJ2-7
CDR3nt: TGTGCCAGCAGTTTACCGGGACTGCTCTATGGCTACACCTTC; CDR3aa: CASSLPGLLYGYTF; abundance: .; len: 14; v_gene: TRBV28; d_gene: .; j_gene: TRBJ1-2
CDR3nt: TGTGCCAGTAGTATCCCCGGGACAGGGCCCGGGGAGCTGTTTTTT; CDR3aa: CASSIPGTGPGELFF; abundance: .; len: 15; v_gene: TRBV19; d_gene: TRBD1; j_gene: TRBJ2-2
CDR3nt: TGTGCTAGTGGTTCGGGACTAGCGGCTGAGCAGTTCTTC; CDR3aa: CASGSGLAAEQFF; abundance: .; len: 13; v_gene: TRBV12-5; d_gene: TRBD2; j_gene: TRBJ2-1
CDR3nt: TGTGCCAGCAGTCGCTCCGGGACAGGCCTCCCCTACGAGCAGTACTTC; CDR3aa: CASSRSGTGLPYEQYF; abundance: .; len: 16; v_gene: TRBV27; d_gene: TRBD1; j_gene: TRBJ2-7
CDR3nt: TGTGCCAGCTCATCGGGCCCGGGAGACACTGAAGCTTTCTTT; CDR3aa: CASSSGPGDTEAFF; abundance: .; len: 14; v_gene: TRBV18; d_gene: .; j_gene: TRBJ1-1
CDR3nt: TGTGCCAGCAGCTTAGGCCTTTCCGGGACAGCACAGCCCCAGCATTTT; CDR3aa: CASSLGLSGTAQPQHF; abundance: .; len: 16; v_gene: TRBV13; d_gene: TRBD1; j_gene: TRBJ1-5
CDR3nt: TGCGCCAGCAGCCTGGACAGGGGTTCTGAAAAACTGTTTTTT; CDR3aa: CASSLDRGSEKLFF; abundance: few; len: 14; v_gene: TRBV5-1; d_gene: TRBD1; j_gene: TRBJ1-4
CDR3nt: TGCGCCAGCAGCCAAGTGCTGGGGGCGCGAAACGAGCAGTACTTC; CDR3aa: CASSQVLGARNEQYF; abundance: .; len: 15; v_gene: TRBV4-1; d_gene: .; j_gene: TRBJ2-7
CDR3nt: TGTGCCAGCAGCGGCCGGGACAGGTCCTACGAGCAGTACTTC; CDR3aa: CASSGRDRSYEQYF; abundance: few; len: 14; v_gene: TRBV27; d_gene: TRBD1; j_gene: TRBJ2-7
CDR3nt: TGTGCCAGCTCCCTGGGGCCAGGGGATGGAGGCACTGAAGCTTTCTTT; CDR3aa: CASSLGPGDGGTEAFF; abundance: .; len: 16; v_gene: TRBV18; d_gene: .; j_gene: TRBJ1-1
CDR3nt: TGTGCCAGCAGCCCTCCGGGACAGCAATACAATGAGCAGTTCTTC; CDR3aa: CASSPPGQQYNEQFF; abundance: .; len: 15; v_gene: TRBV9; d_gene: TRBD1; j_gene: TRBJ2-1
CDR3nt: TGTGCCAGCAATCGGGGTAGCTATGGCTACACCTTC; CDR3aa: CASNRGSYGYTF; abundance: once; len: 12; v_gene: TRBV28; d_gene: .; j_gene: TRBJ1-2
CDR3nt: TGTGCCAGTAGTCCCGGGGGGCCCGGCGGGCCCCAGCATTTT; CDR3aa: CASSPGGPGGPQHF; abundance: once; len: 14; v_gene: TRBV19; d_gene: .; j_gene: TRBJ1-5
CDR3nt: TGTGCCAGCATGGTAAATAGCGGGAGTGGCGAGCAGTACTTC; CDR3aa: CASMVNSGSGEQYF; abundance: .; len: 14; v_gene: TRBV6-1; d_gene: TRBD2; j_gene: TRBJ2-7
CDR3nt: TGTGCCAGCCTATTAGCAGGGGGCTTTATGGGCTACACCTTC; CDR3aa: CASLLAGGFMGYTF; abundance: .; len: 14; v_gene: TRBV6-1; d_gene: TRBD1; j_gene: TRBJ1-2
CDR3nt: TGCGCCAGCAGCTTGGGACAGGGGTCCTACGAGCAGTACTTC; CDR3aa: CASSLGQGSYEQYF; abundance: .; len: 14; v_gene: TRBV5-1; d_gene: TRBD1; j_gene: TRBJ2-7
CDR3nt: TGTGCCAGCAGCTCCGAGACGGGTGGCACCATATATTTT; CDR3aa: CASSSETGGTIYF; abundance: .; len: 13; v_gene: TRBV11-2; d_gene: .; j_gene: TRBJ1-3
CDR3nt: TGCGCCAGCAGCTGGGGGGAAACTGAAGCTTTCTTT; CDR3aa: CASSWGETEAFF; abundance: few; len: 12; v_gene: TRBV5-1; d_gene: .; j_gene: TRBJ1-1
CDR3nt: TGCGCCAGCAGCACTTACGACAGGGGGTTAGGGAACACCATATATTTT; CDR3aa: CASSTYDRGLGNTIYF; abundance: .; len: 16; v_gene: TRBV4-1; d_gene: TRBD1; j_gene: TRBJ1-3
CDR3nt: TGTGCCAGCTCACCCGGAGGAGCATCCTCTGGAAACACCATATATTTT; CDR3aa: CASSPGGASSGNTIYF; abundance: .; len: 16; v_gene: TRBV18; d_gene: .; j_gene: TRBJ1-3
CDR3nt: TGCGCCAGCAGCCCCGGACTACACCAAGAGACCCAGTACTTC; CDR3aa: CASSPGLHQETQYF; abundance: few; len: 14; v_gene: TRBV5-1; d_gene: .; j_gene: TRBJ2-5
CDR3nt: TGTGCCAGCAGACCTCCTACTCCGATGTTCAACACCATATATTTT; CDR3aa: CASRPPTPMFNTIYF; abundance: .; len: 15; v_gene: TRBV28; d_gene: .; j_gene: TRBJ1-3